What follows describes a single T cell receptor (beta chain). Generated by immunoSEQ multiplex PCR, the TCRdb table keeps only in-frame clones and is missing some. The sample has 1,300 or so clones, roughly 85% seen once. These data belong to a study of brain metastases from non-small cell lung cancer. The receptor's source is a donor at least 40 years old with non-small cell lung cancer. The sequenced sample consisted of tumor-adjacent normal tissue.

The CDR3 here is CASSPGTGGSPQHF. CDR3 sequence (DNA): TGTGCCAGCAGCCCCGGGACAGGGGGTTCGCCCCAGCATTTT. The J gene is TRBJ1-5, the V gene TRBV5-6, with TRBD1 matching 11 bases. CDR3 length equals 14 residues. V shed 4 bases, J shed 9 bases, and the junction held 6 bases outside the gene matches. Looked up from germline, CDR1 is SGHDT and CDR2 is YYEEEE.